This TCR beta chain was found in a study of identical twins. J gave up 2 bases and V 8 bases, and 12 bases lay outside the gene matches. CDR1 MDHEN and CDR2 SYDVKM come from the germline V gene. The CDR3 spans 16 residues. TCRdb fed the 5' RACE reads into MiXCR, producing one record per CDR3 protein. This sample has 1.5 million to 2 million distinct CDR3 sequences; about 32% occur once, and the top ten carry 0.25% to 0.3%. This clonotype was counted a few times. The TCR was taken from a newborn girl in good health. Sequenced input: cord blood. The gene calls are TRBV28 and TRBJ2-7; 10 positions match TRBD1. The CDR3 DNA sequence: TGTGCCAGCCGGGCCGGGACAGGGGTAGGGCCCTACGAGCAGTACTTC. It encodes CASRAGTGVGPYEQYF.